The 19 T cell receptor beta chains below come from one sample, sequenced in a study of T cell changes during pregnancy in multiple sclerosis. The data were produced by immunoSEQ multiplex PCR, yet TCRdb's version contains in-frame clones alone and is incomplete. The table includes just under 35,000 clones, more than 75% detected once. Sequences were derived from peripheral blood, sampled in the second trimester of pregnancy. The receptors shown here come from a female donor in good health, enrolled as a control in a pregnancy study.

The chain links TRBV29-1 to TRBJ1-2; TRBD1 aligns across 9 bases. The CDR3 is 14 amino acids. J lost 4 bases, V lost 1 base, and 4 bases had no gene match. Germline-derived CDR1 and CDR2 are SQVTM and ANQGSEA. The CDR3 is CSVEVGTGRYGYTF. The CDR3 DNA reads TGCAGCGTTGAAGTTGGGACAGGGCGCTATGGCTACACCTTC.

This chain links TRBV5-6 with TRBJ2-7; 8 bases match TRBD2. The junction had 2 bases not matched to a gene; V was cut back by 0 bases and J by 0 bases. The CDR3 is made up of 15 amino acids. CDR1 and CDR2 (germline): SGHDT, YYEEEE. The CDR3: CASSLGLAPSYEQYF. The CDR3 DNA reads as TGTGCCAGCAGCTTGGGACTAGCGCCCTCCTACGAGCAGTACTTC.

The V call is TRBV27, the J call TRBJ1-1; 10 bases agree with TRBD1. The V segment lost 5 bases and the J segment 3 bases; nucleotides outside the gene matches: 12. The CDR3 contains 17 residues. In germline, CDR1 is MNHEY, CDR2 SMNVEV (reference sequence). CDR3 sequence reads: CASSHFRDRGRYTEAFF. For the CDR3, the DNA is TGTGCCAGCAGTCACTTCCGGGACAGGGGACGATACACTGAAGCTTTCTTT.

The chain recombines TRBV5-4 with TRBJ2-1; 9 nucleotides match TRBD2. Trimming at V came to 7 bases and at J to 8 bases, leaving 10 bases not matched to a gene. The CDR3 is made up of 14 amino acids. Germline loops: CDR1 SGHNT, CDR2 YYREEE (reference sequence). CDR3 in amino acids: CASRGGGRYDEQFF. CDR3 in DNA: TGTGCCAGCCGCGGGGGGGGCCGTTATGATGAGCAGTTCTTC.

V gene TRBV9 combines with J gene TRBJ2-3, with 7 bases fitting TRBD1. J lost 0 bases, V lost 0 bases, and 4 bases had no gene match. There are 16 residues in the CDR3. Looked up from germline, CDR1 is SGDLS and CDR2 is YYNGEE. The CDR3 coding sequence is TGTGCCAGCAGCGTAGGAGGGGGCCGAAGCACAGATACGCAGTATTTT. As protein: CASSVGGGRSTDTQYF.

In its sample, this clone was seen a few times. The rearrangement uses TRBV6-4 and TRBJ2-1; TRBD1 aligns across 10 bases. Trimming cost V 0 bases and J 7 bases; bases outside gene matches: 3. Germline loops: CDR1 MRHNA, CDR2 SNTAGT. The CDR3 is made up of 15 amino acids. The CDR3 nucleotides are TGTGCCAGCAGTGACTCCGGACAGGGGGGGAATGAGCAGTTCTTC. Its protein product is CASSDSGQGGNEQFF.

The chain's CDR3 is CASSEGDRGFMNTEAFF. Here the CDR3 DNA reads TGTGCCAGCAGCGAAGGGGACAGGGGGTTTATGAACACTGAAGCTTTCTTT. The gene calls are TRBV7-3 and TRBJ1-1; 11 positions agree with TRBD1. V was clipped by 5 bases and J by 0 bases; unmatched bases: 8. Germline CDR1 SGHTA, CDR2 FQGTGA. This CDR3 is built from 17 residues.

The V gene is TRBV27, the J gene TRBJ1-3; TRBD1 agrees at 8 bases. The CDR3 is 14 residues long. Looked up from germline, CDR1 is MNHEY and CDR2 is SMNVEV (reference sequence). J gave up 4 bases and V 6 bases, and 5 bases lay outside the gene matches. The CDR3 sequence: CASRRTGFGNTIYF. The DNA of the CDR3 is TGTGCCAGCAGAAGGACAGGGTTCGGAAACACCATATATTTT.

This sequence joins TRBV19 and TRBJ1-2; D may be TRBD1 (5 bases). The CDR3 length is 13 residues. V lost 6 bases, J lost 2 bases, and 10 bases lay in between. Germline CDR1 is LNHDA and CDR2 is SQIVND (reference sequence). CDR3 amino acids: CASSPQENYGYTF. Here the CDR3 DNA reads TGTGCCAGTAGCCCACAGGAGAACTATGGCTACACCTTC.

The V gene is TRBV2, the J gene TRBJ2-3, with 13 bases matching TRBD2. The V gene end was trimmed by 8 bases and the J gene end by 0 bases; junction bases not matched to a gene: 5. The CDR3 is made up of 16 amino acids. CDR1 is SNHLY and CDR2 is FYNNEI in the germline V gene. Here the CDR3 reads CASELAGGSSTDTQYF. For the CDR3, the DNA is TGTGCCAGCGAACTAGCGGGAGGGTCCAGCACAGATACGCAGTATTTT.

The V gene is TRBV6-1, the J gene TRBJ2-1; a possible D gene is TRBD2 (5 bases). The CDR3 loop spans 13 amino acids. V was trimmed by 1 base and J by 4 bases, leaving 5 bases between them. Looked up from germline, CDR1 is MNHNS and CDR2 is SASEGT. The DNA for the CDR3 is TGTGCCAGCAGTGAAGGGGAGTACAATGAGCAGTTCTTC. It translates to CASSEGEYNEQFF.

The chain joins TRBV28 to TRBJ1-5, with D tentatively TRBD1 (5 bases). The CDR3 totals 16 residues. Germline CDR1 MDHEN, CDR2 SYDVKM. V lost 0 bases, J lost 4 bases, and 13 bases lay in between. Here the CDR3 reads CASSLWGRKGNQPQHF. The CDR3 nucleotides read TGTGCCAGCAGTTTATGGGGTCGGAAGGGGAATCAGCCCCAGCATTTT.

V usage is TRBV6-1 and J usage is TRBJ2-1; 9 bases are shared with TRBD2. V trimming: 7 bases; J trimming: 9 bases; junction bases outside the gene matches: 7. This CDR3 has 13 residues. Germline CDR1 and CDR2: MNHNS and SASEGT. This CDR3 reads CASTGTSFSEQFF. The DNA for the CDR3 is TGTGCCAGCACTGGGACTAGCTTCAGTGAGCAGTTCTTC.

This clone occurred a few times. The chain recombines TRBV13 with TRBJ2-7, with D hard to call. V was trimmed by 0 bases and J by 5 bases, leaving 11 bases between them. This CDR3 is 14 amino acids long. CDR1 and CDR2 (germline): PRHDT, FYEKMQ (reference sequence). As DNA, the CDR3 is TGTGCCAGCAGCTTAGGCCCCGGTTTCGACGAGCAGTACTTC. Its translation is CASSLGPGFDEQYF.

This sequence joins TRBV15 and TRBJ1-3, with D unresolved. Looked up from germline, CDR1 is LNHNV and CDR2 is YYDKDF (reference sequence). CDR3 length equals 14 residues. V was trimmed by 3 bases and J by 1 base, leaving 7 bases between them. For the CDR3, the DNA is TGTGCCACCAGCAGTCCAGATTCTGGAAACACCATATATTTT. Amino acid sequence: CATSSPDSGNTIYF.

This clone has more than one count but fewer than ten. The chain combines TRBV5-1 with TRBJ2-1, with 12 bases aligning to TRBD2. V trimming: 4 bases; J trimming: 0 bases; junction bases outside the gene matches: 5. The CDR3 runs to 17 residues. Germline CDR1 reads SGHRS; CDR2 reads YFSETQ. The CDR3 nucleotides read TGCGCCAGCAGCCTAGCGGGGGGGCCGAGCTCCTACAATGAGCAGTTCTTC. The encoded protein is CASSLAGGPSSYNEQFF.

This sequence joins TRBV2 and TRBJ2-7, with 11 bases lining up with TRBD2. The J segment lost 5 bases and the V segment lost 4 bases, leaving 4 bases of the junction unmatched. CDR1 and CDR2 from the germline V gene are SNHLY and FYNNEI. This CDR3 is built from 14 residues. Written as DNA, the CDR3 is TGTGCCAGCAGTGGGTCTAGCGGGAGGCACGAGCAGTACTTC. Residues: CASSGSSGRHEQYF.

The table lists this clone with a count of one. The rearrangement uses TRBV29-1 and TRBJ1-1; TRBD1 matches 8 bases. V gave up 4 bases and J gave up 7 bases; unmatched junction bases: 14. Germline V gene sequence: CDR1 SQVTM, CDR2 ANQGSEA. The CDR3 consists of 15 residues. This chain's CDR3 is CSVGGGQGAPREAFF. CDR3 in DNA: TGCAGCGTTGGAGGGGGGCAGGGGGCGCCCCGTGAAGCTTTCTTT.

The chain employs TRBV27 and TRBJ1-2; D possibly corresponds to TRBD1 (6 bases). The CDR3 runs to 14 residues. Germline CDR1 reads MNHEY; CDR2 reads SMNVEV (reference sequence). Trimming took 4 bases from V and 1 from J, leaving 10 bases between them. The CDR3 protein is CASSYNRDNYGYTF. DNA of the CDR3: TGTGCCAGCAGTTACAACAGGGATAACTATGGCTACACCTTC.